The clone carrying this TCR beta chain appeared many times. TCR beta CDR3 regions were amplified from RNA transcripts. A set of HTBI primers served as the primers for a first-round RT-PCR of the TCR CDR3. TCRdb ran MiXCR on the multiplex PCR reads and lists one entry per CDR3 protein. The data hold roughly 96,000 distinct CDR3 sequences, with around 50% observed a single time. The sample belongs to a study of T cells in Graves' hyperthyroidism and ophthalmopathy. Study as a whole: Blood from the periphery was taken at initial diagnosis, before any treatment.

Hyperthyroidism had been newly diagnosed in patients aged 18 to 65, and its duration was under 2 months. Researchers barred patients who had uncontrolled infection, other autoimmune disease, pregnancy or lactation. The PBMCs had their origin in around 9.1 ml of fresh peripheral blood. Sequences were obtained from blood. The sequence came from a woman aged 40-49 years with Graves' hyperthyroidism.

The CDR3 DNA is TGTGCCAGCAGGAACAGGGGACCCTATGGCTACACCTTC. Its protein is CASRNRGPYGYTF. The chain combines TRBV28 with TRBJ1-2; 7 bases fit TRBD1. From germline, CDR1 is MDHEN and CDR2 SYDVKM. CDR3 size: 13 residues. J lost 4 bases, V lost 6 bases, and 5 bases had no gene match.